Shown below are 10 T cell receptor beta chains from a single sample sequenced in a study of blood T cell repertoires in COVID-19. Only in-frame clones appear in the TCRdb table, and some are missing; sequencing was by immunoSEQ multiplex PCR. The table records 150,000 to 180,000 clones, around 83% of them present only once. Sequenced: peripheral blood. Source of these receptors: a woman aged 55 to 70 with acute or convalescent COVID-19.

Details on this clone: One end of the junction is discordant with germline, which a read error may explain. The chain uses TRBV7-9 and TRBJ1-1; no definite D call. Germline CDR1 is SEHNR and CDR2 is FQNEAQ (reference sequence). CDR3 length equals 13 residues. In nucleotides, the CDR3 is TGTGCCAGCAGCTTATTCGGGAACACTAAAGCTTTCTTT. Its protein is CASSLFGNTKAFF.

J is TRBJ1-5 and V is TRBV9; D unresolved. Trimming took off 0 bases at V and 4 bases at J, with 11 bases between the two ends. Germline lookup yields CDR1 SGDLS and CDR2 YYNGEE. This CDR3 comprises 15 residues. CDR3 residues: CASSVGVSANQPQHF. The CDR3 nucleotides are TGTGCCAGCAGCGTAGGGGTCAGCGCAAATCAGCCCCAGCATTTT. The variable domain in full, with the rest retrieved from reference TRBV9 and TRBJ1-5, is DSGVTQTPKHLITATGQRVTLRCSPRSGDLSVYWYQQSLDQGLQFLIQYYNGEERAKGNILERFSAQQFPDLHSELNLSSLELGDSALYFCASSVGVSANQPQHFGDGTRLSIL.

V is TRBV4-2 and J is TRBJ2-1, with 7 nucleotides matching TRBD2. J lost 6 bases, V lost 3 bases, and 8 bases had no gene match. Per the germline V gene, CDR1 is LGHNA and CDR2 is YNFKEQ. This CDR3 is built from 15 residues. The CDR3 is CASSHGLVGTNEQFF. The CDR3 DNA reads as TGTGCCAGCAGCCACGGACTAGTGGGCACCAATGAGCAGTTCTTC.

The chain recombines TRBV5-1 with TRBJ1-6; the D is unclear. The germline V gene encodes CDR1 SGHRS and CDR2 YFSETQ. CDR3 length equals 17 residues. V dropped 5 bases and J dropped 0 bases, with 15 bases sitting between them. The CDR3 loop is CASRSPAGGSYNSPLHF. The CDR3 bases are TGCGCCAGCAGATCCCCGGCCGGCGGCTCCTATAATTCACCCCTCCACTTT.

The V gene is TRBV5-1, the J gene TRBJ2-2, with a weak D call TRBD2 (5 bases). V lost 2 bases, J lost 6 bases, and 11 bases lay in between. The CDR3 spans 14 residues. The germline V gene has CDR1 SGHRS and CDR2 YFSETQ. DNA for the CDR3: TGCGCCAGCAGCTTATCTCCGGGATCCGGGGAGCTGTTTTTT. Amino acid sequence: CASSLSPGSGELFF.

The rearrangement joins TRBV19 to TRBJ1-3; D gene unclear. Germline lookup yields CDR1 LNHDA and CDR2 SQIVND (reference sequence). The CDR3 has 16 residues. V shed 6 bases and J shed 0 bases, with 15 bases lying between them. Here the CDR3 DNA reads TGTGCCAGTAGCCTCCAACGAACAGCCTCTGGAAACACCATATATTTT. Its protein is CASSLQRTASGNTIYF. The whole variable domain, remainder taken from reference TRBV19 and TRBJ1-3, is DGGITQSPKYLFRKEGQNVTLSCEQNLNHDAMYWYRQDPGQGLRLIYYSQIVNDFQKGDIAEGYSVSREKKESFPLTVTSAQKNPTAFYLCASSLQRTASGNTIYFGEGSWLTVV.

The chain carries TRBV10-3 and TRBJ1-1; no firm D call. The germline V and J ends were trimmed by 3 bases and 7 bases, with 9 bases remaining between them. Germline-derived CDR1 and CDR2 are ENHRY and SYGVKD. CDR3 length equals 12 residues. The CDR3 spells CAISDVGVEAFF. For the CDR3, the DNA is TGTGCCATCAGTGATGTTGGAGTTGAAGCTTTCTTT.

The J gene is TRBJ2-7, the V gene TRBV5-5, with D possibly TRBD1 on 6 matching bases. This CDR3 comprises 14 residues. The germline V gene has CDR1 SGHKS and CDR2 YYEKEE (reference sequence). Trimming pared 2 bases from V and 2 bases from J, leaving 11 bases between. The CDR3 reads CASSLGRTAYEQYV. CDR3 nucleotides: TGTGCCAGCAGCTTAGGAAGGACAGCCTACGAGCAGTACGTC.

The rearrangement joins TRBV30 to TRBJ2-3; 10 nucleotides align to TRBD2. The CDR3 is made up of 15 amino acids. Unmatched junction bases numbered 5, after V lost 0 bases and J lost 5 bases. Looked up from germline, CDR1 is GTSNPN and CDR2 is SVGIG (reference sequence). CDR3 protein: CAWSVGAGGQDTQYF. CDR3 sequence (DNA): TGTGCCTGGAGTGTGGGAGCGGGGGGGCAAGATACGCAGTATTTT.

The chain uses TRBV3-1 (or the pseudogene TRBV3-2) and TRBJ1-4; D is unclear. The CDR3 is 16 amino acids. Looked up from germline, CDR1 is LGHDT and CDR2 is YNNKEL (reference sequence). V lost 1 base and J 4 bases, leaving 13 bases between the germline ends. CDR3 protein: CASSQGGRGINEKLFF. The CDR3 region has the DNA TGTGCCAGCAGCCAAGGAGGAAGAGGGATTAATGAAAAACTGTTTTTT.